These 26 T cell receptor beta chains were sequenced from one sample in a study of shared clonotypes between healthy human individuals. Positive CCR7 selection of CD45RO-negative cells yielded the naive CD8 cells, and terminally differentiated effector memory CD45RA+ cells were excluded. The table came from immunoSEQ multiplex PCR; TCRdb's copy has only in-frame clones and leaves some out. The table has about 2 million clones, about 95% seen once. Input material: naive CD8+ T cells sorted from blood. These TCRs come from a young man in good health.

The CDR3, as DNA: TGTGCCAGCAGCTTTGGACAGGGATTTTCTCAGCCCCAGCATTTT. Its protein product is CASSFGQGFSQPQHF. The rearrangement uses TRBV5-5 and TRBJ1-5, with TRBD1 identical over 8 bases. The V gene's germline CDR1 is SGHKS and CDR2 YYEKEE (reference sequence). There are 15 residues in the CDR3. J lost 6 bases, V lost 2 bases, and 7 bases had no gene match.

V is TRBV10-3 and J is TRBJ2-1, with 8 bases lining up with TRBD2. This CDR3 region has 14 residues. The trim removed 10 bases at V and 7 bases at J, leaving 12 bases unmatched. Germline CDR1 and CDR2: ENHRY and SYGVKD. The CDR3 DNA reads as TGTGCCACACGGGGTAGCGGGGATGGGAATGAGCAGTTCTTC. Translating it yields CATRGSGDGNEQFF.

The rearrangement joins TRBV5-6 to TRBJ2-6, with 9 bases that match TRBD1. In germline, CDR1 is SGHDT, CDR2 YYEEEE. CDR3 length: 18 residues. V lost 3 bases, J lost 2 bases, and 9 bases stayed unmatched. CDR3 nucleotides: TGTGCCAGCAGCTCACCGGGACAGGGTGTTACTGGGGCCAACGTCCTGACTTTC. Protein product: CASSSPGQGVTGANVLTF.

V gene TRBV6-4 combines with J gene TRBJ1-5; D ambiguous. Between the trimmed V and J ends, which lost 11 bases and 3 bases, there was a span of 14 bases. The CDR3 sequence is 13 residues long. The V gene's germline CDR1 is MRHNA and CDR2 SNTAGT. CDR3 amino acids: CAPSLGNNQPQHF. The CDR3 DNA is TGTGCCCCCTCCCTAGGAAACAATCAGCCCCAGCATTTT.

This rearrangement joins TRBV28 to TRBJ1-1; D is unclear. CDR1 is MDHEN, CDR2 SYDVKM, per germline. The CDR3 is 14 residues long. V dropped 2 bases and J dropped 0 bases, with 7 bases sitting between them. The CDR3 protein is CASSLTSMNTEAFF. The CDR3 DNA follows: TGTGCCAGCAGTTTAACAAGCATGAACACTGAAGCTTTCTTT.

Details on this clone: Other DNA sequences in the sample encode the same CDR3. The chain links TRBV7-9 to TRBJ2-7; D is undetermined. V lost 5 bases and J 6 bases, leaving 11 bases between the germline ends. Germline CDR1 SEHNR, CDR2 FQNEAQ (reference sequence). This CDR3 region has 12 residues. The CDR3 loop is CASSPGGSEQYF. The DNA for the CDR3 is TGTGCCAGCAGCCCCGGCGGAAGCGAGCAGTACTTC.

In this sample, this clone turned up once. The V call is TRBV5-6, the J call TRBJ2-7; no clear D gene. V gave up 3 bases and J gave up 3 bases, with 10 bases separating them. CDR1 is SGHDT and CDR2 is YYEEEE in the germline V gene. There are 13 residues in the CDR3. Here the CDR3 DNA reads TGTGCCAGCAGCTCCACCGGAAACTACGAGCAGTACTTC. Its translation is CASSSTGNYEQYF.

This clone showed up just once. The chain carries TRBV2 and TRBJ1-2, with D hard to call. CDR1 is SNHLY, CDR2 FYNNEI, per germline. Between the trimmed V and J ends, which lost 1 base and 8 bases, there was a span of 8 bases. There are 12 residues in the CDR3. The CDR3 reads CASSEGVAGYTF. Here the CDR3 DNA reads TGTGCCAGCAGTGAAGGGGTTGCGGGCTACACCTTC.

The chain uses TRBV7-9 and TRBJ2-1, with 8 bases identical to TRBD1. V dropped 6 bases and J dropped 4; count of bases not matched to a gene: 8. Per the germline V gene, CDR1 is SEHNR and CDR2 is FQNEAQ (reference sequence). The CDR3 has 15 residues. CDR3 DNA sequence: TGTGCCAGCAGTACAGACAGGGGCCTGTACAATGAGCAGTTCTTC. Its translation: CASSTDRGLYNEQFF.

This chain connects TRBV2 to TRBJ2-2; D is unresolved. Looked up from germline, CDR1 is SNHLY and CDR2 is FYNNEI. CDR3 length: 16 residues. V lost 3 bases to trimming and J lost 5 bases, with 16 bases between them. In nucleotides, the CDR3 is TGTGCCAGCAGTGACCCCGGTGGAGACACAACCGGGGAGCTGTTTTTT. It codes for CASSDPGGDTTGELFF.

The chain has TRBV10-3 and TRBJ1-2; 7 bases are shared with TRBD1. This CDR3 has 15 amino acids. With V trimmed by 0 bases and J by 7 bases, 8 bases remained unmatched. Per germline, CDR1 ENHRY and CDR2 SYGVKD. CDR3 coding DNA: TGTGCCATCAGTGAGTCCGGGACAGACTCTCTTGGCTACACCTTC. Encoded protein: CAISESGTDSLGYTF.

V is TRBV6-1 and J is TRBJ1-4; 7 nucleotides agree with TRBD1. This CDR3 comprises 17 residues. With V trimmed by 1 base and J by 6 bases, 11 bases remained unmatched. Germline CDR1 MNHNS, CDR2 SASEGT. The CDR3 DNA reads as TGTGCCAGCAGTGAAGAAGGGGGCAGGGGGGTGGATGAAAAACTGTTTTTT. It encodes CASSEEGGRGVDEKLFF.

The chain couples TRBV19 to TRBJ2-7; 11 nucleotides line up with TRBD2. This CDR3 has 15 amino acids. Per the germline V gene, CDR1 is LNHDA and CDR2 is SQIVND (reference sequence). V was clipped by 5 bases and J by 5 bases; unmatched bases: 8. The CDR3 region is CASSGSSGRAHEQYF. The DNA of the CDR3 is TGTGCCAGTAGTGGGAGTAGCGGGAGGGCCCACGAGCAGTACTTC.

This sequence joins TRBV6-1 and TRBJ2-7; D is ambiguous. Germline CDR1 is MNHNS and CDR2 is SASEGT. This CDR3 spans 12 amino acids. The germline V and J ends were trimmed by 7 bases and 1 base, with 8 bases remaining between them. CDR3 nucleotides: TGTGCCAGCAATGGGGATTCCTACGAGCAGTACTTC. Protein: CASNGDSYEQYF.

The chain's CDR3 is CASSFTGYGSYEQYF. CDR3 coding DNA: TGTGCCAGCAGTTTTACAGGGTATGGCTCCTACGAGCAGTACTTC. V gene TRBV6-5 combines with J gene TRBJ2-7; the D gene is possibly TRBD1 (6 bases). Looked up from germline, CDR1 is MNHEY and CDR2 is SVGAGI. The CDR3 covers 15 residues. V was clipped by 4 bases and J by 0 bases, with 13 bases between them.

The gene calls are TRBV6-1 and TRBJ2-7; TRBD2 matches at 11 bases. There are 15 residues in the CDR3. With V trimmed by 4 bases and J by 5 bases, 7 bases remained unmatched. From germline, CDR1 is MNHNS and CDR2 SASEGT. CDR3 region: CASSAGLAESHEQYF. The CDR3 region has the DNA TGTGCCAGCAGTGCGGGACTAGCGGAGTCTCACGAGCAGTACTTC.

V usage is TRBV27 and J usage is TRBJ2-5; TRBD1 matches 7 bases. The closer fit of TRBJ2-7 to the DNA end suggests the J call may be wrong. Germline V gene sequence: CDR1 MNHEY, CDR2 SMNVEV (reference sequence). This CDR3 comprises 15 residues. The CDR3 region is CASATPTGTSYEQYF. The CDR3, as DNA: TGTGCCAGCGCTACCCCGACAGGGACCAGCTACGAGCAGTACTTC.

This clone was seen once. The rearrangement joins TRBV6-5 to TRBJ2-5; 10 positions agree with TRBD2. Trimming took 8 bases from V and 5 from J; bases not matched to a gene: 11. CDR3 length: 15 amino acids. Germline V gene lookup returns CDR1 MNHEY and CDR2 SVGAGI. CDR3 region: CASLRIAGGGETQYF. Here the CDR3 DNA reads TGTGCCAGCCTTAGAATAGCGGGAGGTGGGGAGACCCAGTACTTC.

J is TRBJ2-2 and V is TRBV14; D is uncertain. This CDR3 has 14 residues. From germline, CDR1 is SGHDN and CDR2 FVKESK. Trimming left V 2 bases short and J 5 bases short, with 9 bases between. For the CDR3, the DNA is TGTGCCAGCAGCCAACTGGGATGGACCGGGGAGCTGTTTTTT. This translates into CASSQLGWTGELFF.

This chain uses TRBV10-3 with TRBJ1-1, with D uncertain. The germline gives CDR1 ENHRY, CDR2 SYGVKD. The CDR3 contains 15 residues. The V gene lost 8 bases and the J gene lost 2 bases, with 18 bases spanning the gap. The CDR3 reads CAIGEDGLPNTEAFF. DNA of the CDR3: TGTGCCATCGGCGAAGACGGTCTACCCAACACTGAAGCTTTCTTT.

This clone was counted a single time. J is TRBJ2-5 and V is TRBV7-3; possible D gene TRBD2, 6 bases. Germline CDR1 reads SGHTA; CDR2 reads FQGTGA. V lost 4 bases and J 3 bases, leaving 9 bases between the germline ends. This CDR3 has 13 amino acids. CDR3 amino acids: CASSSPGEETQYF. As DNA, the CDR3 is TGTGCCAGCAGCTCCCCGGGAGAAGAGACCCAGTACTTC.

Note on this clone: Other DNA sequences in this sample translate to the same CDR3. The V gene is TRBV6-5, the J gene TRBJ2-1, with D unresolved. CDR1 and CDR2 (germline): MNHEY, SVGAGI. This CDR3 spans 11 amino acids. V shed 6 bases and J shed 5 bases, with 5 bases lying between them. CDR3 residues: CASRSNNEQFF. DNA for the CDR3: TGTGCCAGCAGATCTAACAATGAGCAGTTCTTC.

This clone was counted at least ten times. The V and J genes are TRBV6-6 and TRBJ1-1, with D unclear. Germline assignment: CDR1 MNHNY and CDR2 SVGAGI (reference sequence). The V gene lost 2 bases and the J gene lost 1 base, with 2 bases spanning the gap. The CDR3 is made up of 12 amino acids. CDR3 sequence (DNA): TGTGCCAGCAGTTACAGGAACACTGAAGCTTTCTTT. It codes for CASSYRNTEAFF.

A single count supports this clone. The chain couples TRBV4-1 to TRBJ1-5; D remains unclear. With 0 bases removed from V and 0 bases from J, the gap between germline ends came to 6 bases. Germline assignment: CDR1 MGHRA and CDR2 YSYEKL. The CDR3 length is 15 residues. The CDR3 DNA reads TGCGCCAGCAGCCAAGACCCGGTTAGCAATCAGCCCCAGCATTTT. It codes for CASSQDPVSNQPQHF.

The chain links TRBV5-8 to TRBJ2-7; 9 nucleotides align to TRBD1. The CDR3 is 13 amino acids. Looked up from germline, CDR1 is SGHTS and CDR2 is YDEGEE. With 4 bases clipped from V and 4 bases from J, the junction kept 3 bases outside the gene matches. CDR3 coding DNA: TGTGCCAGCAGCGACGACAGGGGGTACGAGCAGTACTTC. This sequence encodes CASSDDRGYEQYF.

The gene calls are TRBV2 and TRBJ1-1; tentative D call: TRBD1 (5 bases). The CDR3 is made up of 12 amino acids. Germline V gene lookup returns CDR1 SNHLY and CDR2 FYNNEI. V lost 9 bases to trimming and J lost 1 base, with 9 bases between them. The CDR3 loop is CARGTENTEAFF. The CDR3, as DNA: TGTGCCAGGGGGACGGAGAACACTGAAGCTTTCTTT.